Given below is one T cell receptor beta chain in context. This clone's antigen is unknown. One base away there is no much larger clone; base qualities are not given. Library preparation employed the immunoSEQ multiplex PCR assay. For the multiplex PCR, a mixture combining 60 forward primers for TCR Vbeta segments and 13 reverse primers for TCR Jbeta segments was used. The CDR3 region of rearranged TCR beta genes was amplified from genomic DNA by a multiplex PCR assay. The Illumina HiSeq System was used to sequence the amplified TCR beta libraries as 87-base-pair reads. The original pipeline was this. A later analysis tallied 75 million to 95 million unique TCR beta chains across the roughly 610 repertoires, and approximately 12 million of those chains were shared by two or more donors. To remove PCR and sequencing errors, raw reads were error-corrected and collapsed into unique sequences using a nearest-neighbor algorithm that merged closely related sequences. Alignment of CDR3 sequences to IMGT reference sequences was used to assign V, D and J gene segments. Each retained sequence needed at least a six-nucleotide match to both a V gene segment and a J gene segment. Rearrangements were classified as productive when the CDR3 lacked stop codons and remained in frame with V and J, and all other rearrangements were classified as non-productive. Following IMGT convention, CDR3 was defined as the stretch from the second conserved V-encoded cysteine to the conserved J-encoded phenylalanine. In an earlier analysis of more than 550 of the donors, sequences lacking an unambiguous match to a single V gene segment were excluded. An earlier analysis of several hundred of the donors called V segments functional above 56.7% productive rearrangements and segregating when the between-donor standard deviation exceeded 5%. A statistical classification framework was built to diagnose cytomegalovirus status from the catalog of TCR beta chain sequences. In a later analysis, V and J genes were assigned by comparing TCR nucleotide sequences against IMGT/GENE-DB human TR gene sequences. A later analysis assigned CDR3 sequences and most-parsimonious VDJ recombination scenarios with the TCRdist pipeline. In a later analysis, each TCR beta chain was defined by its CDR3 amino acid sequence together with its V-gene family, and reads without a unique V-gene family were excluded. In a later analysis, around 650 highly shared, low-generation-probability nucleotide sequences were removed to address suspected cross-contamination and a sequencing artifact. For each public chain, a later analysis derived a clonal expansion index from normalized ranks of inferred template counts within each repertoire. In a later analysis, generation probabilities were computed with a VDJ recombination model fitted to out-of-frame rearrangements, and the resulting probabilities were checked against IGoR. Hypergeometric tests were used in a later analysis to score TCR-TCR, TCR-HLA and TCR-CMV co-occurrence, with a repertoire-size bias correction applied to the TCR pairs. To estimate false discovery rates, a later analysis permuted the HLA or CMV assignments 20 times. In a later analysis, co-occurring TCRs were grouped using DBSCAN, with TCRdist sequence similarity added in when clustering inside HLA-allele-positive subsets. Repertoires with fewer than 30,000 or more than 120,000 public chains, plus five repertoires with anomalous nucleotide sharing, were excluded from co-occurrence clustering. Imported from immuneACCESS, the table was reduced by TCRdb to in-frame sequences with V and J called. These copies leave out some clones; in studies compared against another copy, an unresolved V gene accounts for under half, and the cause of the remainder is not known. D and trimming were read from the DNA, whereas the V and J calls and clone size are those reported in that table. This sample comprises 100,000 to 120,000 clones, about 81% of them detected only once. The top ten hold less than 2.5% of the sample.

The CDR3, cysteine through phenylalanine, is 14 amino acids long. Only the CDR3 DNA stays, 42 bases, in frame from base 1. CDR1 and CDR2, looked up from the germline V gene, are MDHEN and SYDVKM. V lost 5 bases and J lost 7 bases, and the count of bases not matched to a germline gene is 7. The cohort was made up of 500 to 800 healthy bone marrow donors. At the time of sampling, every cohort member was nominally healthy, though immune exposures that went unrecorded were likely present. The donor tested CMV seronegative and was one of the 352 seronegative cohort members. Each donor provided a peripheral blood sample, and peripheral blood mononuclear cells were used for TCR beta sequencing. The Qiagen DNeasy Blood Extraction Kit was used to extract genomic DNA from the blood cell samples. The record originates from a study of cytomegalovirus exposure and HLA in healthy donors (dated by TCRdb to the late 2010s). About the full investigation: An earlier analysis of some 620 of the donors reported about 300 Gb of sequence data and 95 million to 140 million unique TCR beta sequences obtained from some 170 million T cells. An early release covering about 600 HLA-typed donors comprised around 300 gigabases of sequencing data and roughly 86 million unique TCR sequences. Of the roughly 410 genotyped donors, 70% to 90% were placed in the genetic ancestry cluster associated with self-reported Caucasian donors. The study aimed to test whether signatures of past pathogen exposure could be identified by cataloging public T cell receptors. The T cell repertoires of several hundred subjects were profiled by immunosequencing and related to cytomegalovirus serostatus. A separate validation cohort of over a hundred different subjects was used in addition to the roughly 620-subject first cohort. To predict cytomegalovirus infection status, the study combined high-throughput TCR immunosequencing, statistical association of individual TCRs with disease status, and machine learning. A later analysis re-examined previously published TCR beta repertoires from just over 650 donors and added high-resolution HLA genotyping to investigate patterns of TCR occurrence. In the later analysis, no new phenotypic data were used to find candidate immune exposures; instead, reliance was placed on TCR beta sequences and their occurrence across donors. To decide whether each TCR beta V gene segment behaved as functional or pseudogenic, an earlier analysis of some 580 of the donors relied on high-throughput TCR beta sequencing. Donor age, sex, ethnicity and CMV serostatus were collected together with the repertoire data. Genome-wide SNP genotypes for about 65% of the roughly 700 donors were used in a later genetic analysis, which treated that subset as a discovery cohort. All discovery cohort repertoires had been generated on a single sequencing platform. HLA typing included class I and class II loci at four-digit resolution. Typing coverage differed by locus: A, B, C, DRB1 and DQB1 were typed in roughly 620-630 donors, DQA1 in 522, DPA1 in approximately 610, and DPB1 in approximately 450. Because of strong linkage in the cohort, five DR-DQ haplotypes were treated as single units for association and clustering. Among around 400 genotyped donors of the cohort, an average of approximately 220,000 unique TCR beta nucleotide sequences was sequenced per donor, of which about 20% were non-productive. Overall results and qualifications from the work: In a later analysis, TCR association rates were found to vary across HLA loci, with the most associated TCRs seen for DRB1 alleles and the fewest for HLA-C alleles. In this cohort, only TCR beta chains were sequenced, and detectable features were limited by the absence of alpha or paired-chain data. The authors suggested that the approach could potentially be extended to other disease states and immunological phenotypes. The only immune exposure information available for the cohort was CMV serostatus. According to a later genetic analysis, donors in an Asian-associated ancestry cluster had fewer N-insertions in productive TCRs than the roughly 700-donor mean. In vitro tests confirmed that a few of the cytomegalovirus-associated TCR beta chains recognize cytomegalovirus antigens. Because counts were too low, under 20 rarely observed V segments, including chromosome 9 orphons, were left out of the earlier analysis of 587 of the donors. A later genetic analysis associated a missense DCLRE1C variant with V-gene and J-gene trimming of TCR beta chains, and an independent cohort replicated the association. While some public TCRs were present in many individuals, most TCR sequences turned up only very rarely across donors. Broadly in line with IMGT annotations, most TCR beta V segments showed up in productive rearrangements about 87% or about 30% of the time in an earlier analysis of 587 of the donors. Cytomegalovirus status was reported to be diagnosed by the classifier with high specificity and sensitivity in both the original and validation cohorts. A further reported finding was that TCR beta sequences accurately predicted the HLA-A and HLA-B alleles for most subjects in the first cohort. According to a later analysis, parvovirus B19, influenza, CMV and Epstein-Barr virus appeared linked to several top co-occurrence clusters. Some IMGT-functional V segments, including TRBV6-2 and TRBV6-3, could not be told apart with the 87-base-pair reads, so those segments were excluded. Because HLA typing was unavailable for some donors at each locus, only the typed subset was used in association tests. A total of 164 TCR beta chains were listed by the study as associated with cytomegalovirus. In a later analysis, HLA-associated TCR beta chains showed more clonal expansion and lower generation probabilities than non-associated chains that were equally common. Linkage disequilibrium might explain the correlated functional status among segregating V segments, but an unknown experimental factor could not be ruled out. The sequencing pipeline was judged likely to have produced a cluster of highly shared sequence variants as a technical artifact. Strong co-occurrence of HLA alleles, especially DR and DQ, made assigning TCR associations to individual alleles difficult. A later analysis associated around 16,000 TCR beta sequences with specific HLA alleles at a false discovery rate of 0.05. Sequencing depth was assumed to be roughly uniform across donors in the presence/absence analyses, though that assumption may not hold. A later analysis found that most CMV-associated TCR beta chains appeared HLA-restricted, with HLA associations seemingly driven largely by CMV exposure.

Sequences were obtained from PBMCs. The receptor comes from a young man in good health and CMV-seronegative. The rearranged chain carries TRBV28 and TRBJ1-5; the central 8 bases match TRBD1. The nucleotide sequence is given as TGTGCCAGCAGTCAAGGACAGGGAGGGCAGCCCCAGCATTTT. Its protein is CASSQGQGGQPQHF.